This T cell receptor (beta chain) was recorded in a study of T cell responses to AZD1222 COVID-19 vaccine. About this clone: Its target is unknown.

Repertoires were generated with immunoSEQ multiplex PCR, while TCRdb's copy carries only in-frame clones and drops some. The repertoire holds approximately 140,000 clones, roughly nine tenths seen once, with over 3% in the top ten. Study observations and caveats: Epitopes outside B.1.351 and B.1.1.7 mutated regions reportedly drew nearly half of spike TCRs. Repertoire sampling happened only post peak T cell response. Females made up more of the donors, who were largely white British, and clonal diversity may have come out too low. The CD4 TCRs associated with vaccination extended across spike and predominated at 160-218 and 743-854.

V lost 7 bases, J lost 5 bases, and 11 bases lay in between. Per germline, CDR1 SNHLY and CDR2 FYNNEI. The CDR3 is 12 residues long. The source was peripheral blood, collected 28 days after the second AZD1222 dose. This chain links TRBV2 with TRBJ2-5, with D possibly matching TRBD1 (5 bases). This receptor was identified in an adult who received the AZD1222 COVID-19 vaccine. In nucleotides, the CDR3 is TGTGCCAGCACAAGGGGCGCGGAGACCCAGTACTTC. This codes for CASTRGAETQYF.